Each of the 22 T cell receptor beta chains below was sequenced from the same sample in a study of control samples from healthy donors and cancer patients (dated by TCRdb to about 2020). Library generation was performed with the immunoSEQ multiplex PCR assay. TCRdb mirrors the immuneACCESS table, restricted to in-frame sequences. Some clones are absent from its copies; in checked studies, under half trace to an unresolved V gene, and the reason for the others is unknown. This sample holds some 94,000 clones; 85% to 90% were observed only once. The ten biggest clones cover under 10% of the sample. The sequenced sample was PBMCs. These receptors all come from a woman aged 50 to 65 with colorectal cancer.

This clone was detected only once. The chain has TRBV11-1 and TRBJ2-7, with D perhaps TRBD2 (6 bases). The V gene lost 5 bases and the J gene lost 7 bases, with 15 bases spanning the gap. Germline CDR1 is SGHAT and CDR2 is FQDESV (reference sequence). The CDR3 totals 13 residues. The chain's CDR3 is CASSTGLRGEQYV. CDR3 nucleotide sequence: TGTGCCAGCAGCACGGGACTCCGTGGGGAGCAGTACGTC.

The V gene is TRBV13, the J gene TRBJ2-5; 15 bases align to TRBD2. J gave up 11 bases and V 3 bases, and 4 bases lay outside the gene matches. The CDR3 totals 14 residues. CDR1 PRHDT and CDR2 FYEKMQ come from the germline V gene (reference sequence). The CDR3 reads CASSFPGLAGGQYF. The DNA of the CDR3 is TGTGCCAGCAGCTTCCCGGGACTAGCGGGGGGTCAGTACTTC.

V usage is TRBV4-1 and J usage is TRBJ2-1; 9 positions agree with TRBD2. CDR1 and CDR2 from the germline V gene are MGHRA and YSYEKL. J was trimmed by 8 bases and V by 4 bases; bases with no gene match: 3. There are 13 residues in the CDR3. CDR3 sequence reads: CASSRKRGDEQFF. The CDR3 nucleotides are TGCGCCAGCAGCCGGAAGCGGGGGGATGAGCAGTTCTTC.

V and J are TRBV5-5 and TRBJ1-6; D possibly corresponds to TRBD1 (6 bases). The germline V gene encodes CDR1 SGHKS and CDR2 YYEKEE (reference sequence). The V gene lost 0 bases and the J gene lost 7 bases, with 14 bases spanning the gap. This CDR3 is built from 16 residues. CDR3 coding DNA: TGTGCCAGCAGCTTGGAGGGACACCTTTTGAATTCACCCCTCCACTTT. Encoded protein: CASSLEGHLLNSPLHF.

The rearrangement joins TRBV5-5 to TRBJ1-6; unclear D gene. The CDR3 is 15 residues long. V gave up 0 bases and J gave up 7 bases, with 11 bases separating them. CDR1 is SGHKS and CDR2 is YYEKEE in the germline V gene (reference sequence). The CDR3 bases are TGTGCCAGCAGCTTGGTGGCTACTGGAAATTCACCCCTCCACTTT. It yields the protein CASSLVATGNSPLHF.

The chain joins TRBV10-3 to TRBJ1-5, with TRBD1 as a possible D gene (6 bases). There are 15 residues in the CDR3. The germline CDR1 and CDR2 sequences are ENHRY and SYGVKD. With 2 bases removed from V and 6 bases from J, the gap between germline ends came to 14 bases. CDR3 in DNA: TGTGCCATCAGTGAGGGAGGGGGAGGAGGTCAGCCCCAGCATTTT. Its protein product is CAISEGGGGGQPQHF.

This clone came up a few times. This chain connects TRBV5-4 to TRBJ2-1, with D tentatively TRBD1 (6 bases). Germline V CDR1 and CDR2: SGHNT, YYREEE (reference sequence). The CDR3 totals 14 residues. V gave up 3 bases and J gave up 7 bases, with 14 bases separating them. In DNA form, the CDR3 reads TGTGCCAGCAGCTCGGGACACCTAAGGAATGAGCAGTTCTTC. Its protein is CASSSGHLRNEQFF. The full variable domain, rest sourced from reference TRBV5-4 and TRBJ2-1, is ETGVTQSPTHLIKTRGQQVTLRCSSQSGHNTVSWYQQALGQGPQFIFQYYREEENGRGNFPPRFSGLQFPNYSSELNVNALELDDSALYLCASSSGHLRNEQFFGPGTRLTVL.

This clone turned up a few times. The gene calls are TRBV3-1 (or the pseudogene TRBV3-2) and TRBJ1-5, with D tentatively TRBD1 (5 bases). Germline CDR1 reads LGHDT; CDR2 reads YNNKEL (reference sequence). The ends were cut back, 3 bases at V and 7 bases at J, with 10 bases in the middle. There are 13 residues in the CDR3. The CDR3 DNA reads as TGTGCCAGCAGCCAGGGGCGCGGGCAGCCCCAGCATTTT. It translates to CASSQGRGQPQHF.

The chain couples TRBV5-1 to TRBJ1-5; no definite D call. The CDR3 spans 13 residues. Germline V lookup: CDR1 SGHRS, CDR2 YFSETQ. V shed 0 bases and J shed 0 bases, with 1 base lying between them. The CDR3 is CASSLDSNQPQHF. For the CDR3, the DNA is TGCGCCAGCAGCTTGGATAGCAATCAGCCCCAGCATTTT.

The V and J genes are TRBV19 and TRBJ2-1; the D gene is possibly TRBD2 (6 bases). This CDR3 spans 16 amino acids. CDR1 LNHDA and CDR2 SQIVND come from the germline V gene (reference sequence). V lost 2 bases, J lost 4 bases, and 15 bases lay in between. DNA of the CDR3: TGTGCCAGTAGTATAAAGGGAGGAGTTGGGTACAATGAGCAGTTCTTC. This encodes CASSIKGGVGYNEQFF.

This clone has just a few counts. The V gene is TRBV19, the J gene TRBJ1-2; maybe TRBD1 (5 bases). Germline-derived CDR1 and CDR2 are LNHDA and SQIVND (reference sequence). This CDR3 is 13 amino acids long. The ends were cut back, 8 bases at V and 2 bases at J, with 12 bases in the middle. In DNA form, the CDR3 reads TGTGCCAGTCAGGGACTTGAGAACTATGGCTACACCTTC. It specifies CASQGLENYGYTF.

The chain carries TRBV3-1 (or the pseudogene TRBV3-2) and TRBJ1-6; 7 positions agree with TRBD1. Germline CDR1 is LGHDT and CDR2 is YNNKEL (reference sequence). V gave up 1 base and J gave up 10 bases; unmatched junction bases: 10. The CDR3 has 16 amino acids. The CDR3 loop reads CASSQGWGRGKSPLHF. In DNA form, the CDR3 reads TGTGCCAGCAGCCAAGGATGGGGCAGGGGGAAATCACCCCTCCACTTT.

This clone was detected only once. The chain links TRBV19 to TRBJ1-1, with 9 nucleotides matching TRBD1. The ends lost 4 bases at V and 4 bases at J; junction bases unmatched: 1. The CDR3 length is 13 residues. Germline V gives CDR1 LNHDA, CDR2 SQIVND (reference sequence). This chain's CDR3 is CASSRTGATEAFF. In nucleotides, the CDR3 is TGTGCCAGTAGTAGGACAGGGGCCACTGAAGCTTTCTTT.

The CDR3 DNA is TGTGCCAGCAGTTTGTACAGGGGTTTGAATGGCTACACCTTC. Translated: CASSLYRGLNGYTF. The genes are TRBV6-5 and TRBJ1-2; 7 bases are a match to TRBD1. This CDR3 region has 14 residues. The ends lost 4 bases at V and 6 bases at J; junction bases unmatched: 8. The germline V gene has CDR1 MNHEY and CDR2 SVGAGI.

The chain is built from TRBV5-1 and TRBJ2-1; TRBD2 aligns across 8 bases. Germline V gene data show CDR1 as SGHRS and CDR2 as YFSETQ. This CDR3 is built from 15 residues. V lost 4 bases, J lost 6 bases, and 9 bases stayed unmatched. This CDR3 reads CASSETGGLGNEQFF. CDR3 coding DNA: TGCGCCAGCAGCGAAACGGGGGGGCTAGGCAATGAGCAGTTCTTC.

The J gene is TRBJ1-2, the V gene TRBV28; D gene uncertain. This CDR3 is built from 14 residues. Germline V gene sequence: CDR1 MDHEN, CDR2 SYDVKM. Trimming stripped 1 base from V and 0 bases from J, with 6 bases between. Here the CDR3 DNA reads TGTGCCAGCAGTTTATACGGCGCTAACTATGGCTACACCTTC. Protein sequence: CASSLYGANYGYTF.

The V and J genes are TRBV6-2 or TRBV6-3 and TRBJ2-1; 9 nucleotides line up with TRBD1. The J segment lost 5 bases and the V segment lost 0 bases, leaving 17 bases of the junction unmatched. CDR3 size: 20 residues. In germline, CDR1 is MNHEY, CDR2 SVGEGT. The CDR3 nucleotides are TGTGCCAGCAGTTACTCGATTTTTTCGGTTGGACAGGGGCTAGACAATGAGCAGTTCTTC. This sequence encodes CASSYSIFSVGQGLDNEQFF.

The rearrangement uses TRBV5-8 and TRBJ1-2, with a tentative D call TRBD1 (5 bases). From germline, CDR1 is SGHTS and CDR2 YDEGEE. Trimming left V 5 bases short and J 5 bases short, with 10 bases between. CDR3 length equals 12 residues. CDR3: CASRSGTYGYTF. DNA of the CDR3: TGTGCCAGCAGGTCCGGGACTTATGGCTACACCTTC.

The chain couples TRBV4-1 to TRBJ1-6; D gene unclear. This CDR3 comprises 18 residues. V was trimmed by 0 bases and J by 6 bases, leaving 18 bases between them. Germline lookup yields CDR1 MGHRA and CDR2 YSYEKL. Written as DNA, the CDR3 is TGCGCCAGCAGCCAAGATAGGGCTTCCGAAGCACTTAATTCACCCCTCCACTTT. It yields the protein CASSQDRASEALNSPLHF.

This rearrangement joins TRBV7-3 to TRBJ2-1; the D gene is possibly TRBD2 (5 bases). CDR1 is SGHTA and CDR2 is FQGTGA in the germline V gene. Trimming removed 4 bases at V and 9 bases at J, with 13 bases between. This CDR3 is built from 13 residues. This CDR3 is CASSSSSAGEQFF. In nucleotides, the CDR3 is TGTGCCAGCAGCTCCTCCAGCGCGGGTGAGCAGTTCTTC.

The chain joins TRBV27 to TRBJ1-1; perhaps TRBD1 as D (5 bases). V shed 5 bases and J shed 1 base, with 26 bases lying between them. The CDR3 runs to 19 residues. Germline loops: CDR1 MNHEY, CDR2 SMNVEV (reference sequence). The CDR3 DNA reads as TGTGCCAGCAGTCCAGTCGATAACGTTGGGGGTCGAGGGAACACTGAAGCTTTCTTT. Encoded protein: CASSPVDNVGGRGNTEAFF.

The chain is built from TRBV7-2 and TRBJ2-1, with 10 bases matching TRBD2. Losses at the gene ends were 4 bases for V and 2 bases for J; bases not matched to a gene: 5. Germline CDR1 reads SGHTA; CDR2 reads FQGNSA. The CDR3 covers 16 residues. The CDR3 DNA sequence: TGTGCCAGCAGCTCCCGGACTAGCGGCACCTACAATGAGCAGTTCTTC. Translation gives CASSSRTSGTYNEQFF.